This T cell receptor (beta chain) was obtained from a study of shared clonotypes between healthy human individuals. The CD4+ fraction was divided into a CD45RA+ naive subset and a CD45RA-negative memory subset. The assay was immunoSEQ multiplex PCR, and TCRdb's table has in-frame clones only and misses some. The profile covers around 1.1 million clones, with about 80% appearing a single time and 0.89% taken by the ten largest. The study's findings and limits: Non-shared clonotypes were found to have lower generation probabilities than the clonotypes that were shared by all four of the sorted-subset donors. Having only a few donors restricted how much genetic and exposure-history diversity was captured.

Concerning this clone: Its cognate antigen is unknown.

The ends lost 3 bases at V and 5 bases at J; junction bases unmatched: 1. CDR1 is MNHNS, CDR2 SASEGT, per germline. CDR3 length: 13 residues. The TCR sequence derives from a man between 18 and 29 years old in good health. Some clones in this sample may be carry-over from other donors' samples. J is TRBJ1-2 and V is TRBV6-1, with 9 bases fitting TRBD1. Sequencing was performed on memory CD4+ T cells from PBMCs. Regarding subset: CD45RA-negative fraction. The DNA for the CDR3 is TGTGCCAGCAGTGAGACAGGGGGATATGGCTACACCTTC. Its translation is CASSETGGYGYTF.